Many counts were recorded for the clone carrying this T cell receptor beta chain. Its antigen is still unknown. CDR1 and CDR2 (germline): MDHEN, SYDVKM. This CDR3 region has 12 residues. Trimming stripped 6 bases from V and 12 bases from J, with 18 bases between. This entry belongs to a study of regulatory T cells in long-lasting Graves disease. Indicated time point: newly diagnosed GD, antithyroid drugs for less than 3 months. Scientists built the TCR library using RNA that was extracted from PBMCs. Points from the study as a whole: Relative to new patients (under 1,000), persistent patients exhibited greater sharing of public clonotypes (around 2,500).

The authors built TCR beta libraries using iRepertoire HTBI primers and Arm-PCR of CDR3 regions. In TCRdb, the multiplex PCR reads were re-called with MiXCR into one record per CDR3 protein. The sample lists 550,000 or so distinct CDR3 sequences; around 12% were seen once. These same records also appear under a second study, on T cells in Graves' hyperthyroidism and ophthalmopathy. That source notes: Blood also contained most expanded thyroid clonotypes above 0.001.

Source: peripheral blood mononuclear cells (PBMCs), taken at new diagnosis, from a patient treated with antithyroid drugs. This receptor was obtained from a woman aged 25 to 39 with Graves disease. The J gene is TRBJ2-7, the V gene TRBV28; D uncertain. The DNA of the CDR3 is TGTGCCAGCAGATCCTCGTCAATGTGGGGGTACTTC. Translation gives CASRSSSMWGYF.